This T cell receptor beta chain emerged from a study of blood T cell repertoires in COVID-19. Study summary: Sample material is recorded as cDNA or gDNA derived from T cells, B-cell-depleted T cells, or PBMCs.

Seattle patients were enrolled while actively infected and followed longitudinally. In the original processing: For nucleated cells, counts were estimated from reference gene primer amplification. TCRdb keeps only in-frame clones here, not all; method: immunoSEQ multiplex PCR. Clone size and the V and J calls come from that table; the DNA yielded D and trimming. The sample has some 300,000 clones, 65% to 90% seen once; the top ten hold about 12%. Trimming took 0 bases from V and 4 from J; bases not matched to a gene: 2. CDR1 and CDR2 (germline): PRHDT, FYEKMQ (reference sequence). The CDR3 has 15 amino acids.

The chain links TRBV13 to TRBJ2-2; TRBD2 matches at 7 bases. Sequencing used peripheral blood. The receptor was derived from a woman between 65 and 79 years old with COVID-19, enrolled during active disease. The CDR3 loop reads CASSLGLAVTGELFF. The CDR3 DNA reads as TGTGCCAGCAGCTTAGGTCTAGCGGTCACCGGGGAGCTGTTTTTT.